The rows below give T cell receptor beta chains drawn from one sample of a study of PD-1 blockade in classical Hodgkin lymphoma. Some clones are missing from TCRdb's copy, which holds only in-frame ones; the method was immunoSEQ multiplex PCR. Found here are 37,000 or so clones, approximately 86% of them singletons; the top ten hold 7% to 9%. Source: peripheral blood mononuclear cells (PBMCs), taken before the second cycle of nivolumab. The receptors stem from a human donor with classical Hodgkin lymphoma. CDR3s include the opening cysteine and the closing phenylalanine or tryptophan. The D gene is left open where the match is weak. Clone sizes are given selectively: once, few, many, or a class where the clone is expanded.

TGTGCCAGCAGCGACCGGGGAGGGCCGGACGAAGCTTTCTTT	CASSDRGGPDEAFF	-	TRBV11-2	TRBJ1-1	-
TGTGCCAGCAGTTTGGCGCCCTATAATTCACCCCTCCACTTT	CASSLAPYNSPLHF	-	TRBV6-5	TRBJ1-6	-
TGTGCCAGCTCACCATTGAACCTGAACACTGAAGCTTTCTTT	CASSPLNLNTEAFF	once	TRBV18	TRBJ1-1	-
TGTGCCAGTAGTATCGGCGGGGCAGGGAGCGTAGGCTACACCTTC	CASSIGGAGSVGYTF	-	TRBV19	TRBJ1-2	-
TGTGCCAGCAGTCCCCTCGGGGGCGGGTACGAGCAGTACTTC	CASSPLGGGYEQYF	few	TRBV28	TRBJ2-7	-
TGTGCCAGCAGTATCTCCGGGGGGCGCCCTTCTGGGGCCAACGTCCTGACTTTC	CASSISGGRPSGANVLTF	-	TRBV28	TRBJ2-6	-
TGCGCCAGCAGCCAAGGCCAACCGAACACTGAAGCTTTCTTT	CASSQGQPNTEAFF	-	TRBV4-1	TRBJ1-1	-
TGTGCTAGTGGTTTGACCCCATACTCGGCAGAGACCCAGTACTTC	CASGLTPYSAETQYF	-	TRBV12-5	TRBJ2-5	-
TGTGCCAGCAGCCACCCACCCACGGGACATCGGCTTGGCTACACCTTC	CASSHPPTGHRLGYTF	once	TRBV5-6	TRBJ1-2	-
TGTGCCAGCAGTGTGCGGGATTTCGGGAACACTGAAGCTTTCTTT	CASSVRDFGNTEAFF	-	TRBV6-1	TRBJ1-1	-
TGTGCCAGCAGCCAATTTGCACAGTCCGAGCAGTACTTC	CASSQFAQSEQYF	-	TRBV14	TRBJ2-7	-
TGTGCCAGCAGGGATTTAAACATTCAGTACTTC	CASRDLNIQYF	-	TRBV6-1	TRBJ2-4	-
TGCGCCAGCAGTGAACTAGCGGGAGGAGAGACCCAGTACTTC	CASSELAGGETQYF	-	TRBV10-1	TRBJ2-5	TRBD2
TGCGCCAGCAGCTTGGAGGCAGGGATGTACAATGAGCAGTTCTTC	CASSLEAGMYNEQFF	-	TRBV5-1	TRBJ2-1	-
TGCGCCAGCAGCCTCGGCCAGTACTCGAGCATGAACACTGAAGCTTTCTTT	CASSLGQYSSMNTEAFF	-	TRBV4-1	TRBJ1-1	-
TGTGCCAGCAGTTACTCGTCCGGGACAGGGAGCGAGCAGTACTTC	CASSYSSGTGSEQYF	-	TRBV6-6	TRBJ2-7	TRBD1
TGTGCCAGCAGTTACGACAGCAGGGTTCCTGGGAGGCTGTTTTTT	CASSYDSRVPGRLFF	-	TRBV6-5	TRBJ1-4	-
TGTGCCAGCAGTCCTTCACAACCCTACGAGCAGTACTTC	CASSPSQPYEQYF	-	TRBV6-6	TRBJ2-7	-
TGTGCCAGCCCTCTTGGGGGGCCGGGAGATACGCAGTATTTT	CASPLGGPGDTQYF	-	TRBV6-1	TRBJ2-3	-
TGCGCCAGCAGCCGGGAGGCGTCGTACGGCAATGAGCAGTTCTTC	CASSREASYGNEQFF	-	TRBV5-1	TRBJ2-1	TRBD2
TGCAGCGTTACTACGCCCATTTTTTCCAAGTTCTTC	CSVTTPIFSKFF	-	TRBV29-1	TRBJ2-1	-
TGTGCCAGCAGGGGGTGGGGGGCTCCTAATGAAAAACTGTTTTTT	CASRGWGAPNEKLFF	-	TRBV25-1	TRBJ1-4	-
TGTGCCAGCATTGCTAGCGGGGGCAATCCTAGGAATGAGCAGTTCTTC	CASIASGGNPRNEQFF	few	TRBV7-9	TRBJ2-1	TRBD2
TGTGCCAGTACCTGGCGCGGTCGTGGCACAGATACGCAGTATTTT	CASTWRGRGTDTQYF	-	TRBV19	TRBJ2-3	-
TGCGCCAGTAAACGCGGATCCGGGACGAGGGGCGAGCAGTACTTC	CASKRGSGTRGEQYF	few	TRBV4-1	TRBJ2-7	-
TGTGCCAGCAGCGCGAGCGGCAGCCCTAATGAGCAGTTCTTC	CASSASGSPNEQFF	-	TRBV9	TRBJ2-1	-
TGTGCCAGCAGTTTCGACCCCGGGACAGTGGACAATCAGCCCCAGCATTTT	CASSFDPGTVDNQPQHF	-	TRBV28	TRBJ1-5	TRBD1
TGTGCCAGCTCACACACAGATACGCAGTATTTT	CASSHTDTQYF	-	TRBV18	TRBJ2-3	-
TGTGCCAGCAGTTTCATAGGGAACGGGGGCAATGAGCAGTTCTTC	CASSFIGNGGNEQFF	once	TRBV27	TRBJ2-1	-
TGTGCCATCAGTGAGTCTTATATCCTAGCGGATATTAAAAGCACAGATACGCAGTATTTT	CAISESYILADIKSTDTQYF	once	TRBV10-3	TRBJ2-3	TRBD2
TGTGCCAGCAGCTTATTGCGGGAAGTAAACACTGAAGCTTTCTTT	CASSLLREVNTEAFF	-	TRBV7-8	TRBJ1-1	-
TGTGCCAGCACCCGAGGGGAGAGCTCCTACAATGAGCAGTTCTTC	CASTRGESSYNEQFF	-	TRBV2	TRBJ2-1	-
TGTGCCAGCTCACCACGCGGCGAGACCCAGTACTTC	CASSPRGETQYF	-	TRBV18	TRBJ2-5	-
TGTGCCAGCTCACCAAAAGGACAGGGAACCTACGAGCAGTACTTC	CASSPKGQGTYEQYF	-	TRBV18	TRBJ2-7	TRBD1
TGTGCCAGCAGTTCTCTGGGACTAGAAATCGGTACGCAGTATTTT	CASSSLGLEIGTQYF	-	TRBV14	TRBJ2-3	TRBD2
TGTGCCAGCAGCCGAGCTCCGGGACAGGATAACGAGCAGTACTTC	CASSRAPGQDNEQYF	-	TRBV7-3	TRBJ2-7	TRBD1
TGTGCCAGCAGCGAGACAGGGGGTAATGAAAAACTGTTTTTT	CASSETGGNEKLFF	-	TRBV2	TRBJ1-4	TRBD1
TGTGCCAGCAGATTAGGCTACTCGGGGAGACTAGCGGGAGAGTTGGAGACCCAGTACTTC	CASRLGYSGRLAGELETQYF	-	TRBV11-3	TRBJ2-5	TRBD2
TGTGCCAGCAGCTTGGCCACCGGGAGCTTAGACCTAACAGATACGCAGTATTTT	CASSLATGSLDLTDTQYF	-	TRBV11-2	TRBJ2-3	-
TGTGCCAGCAGGTCGACGGGACAGGCATATGGCTACACCTTC	CASRSTGQAYGYTF	-	TRBV5-4	TRBJ1-2	TRBD1
TGTGCCACAAGGACAGCTACTGGAAACACCATATATTTT	CATRTATGNTIYF	-	TRBV10-3	TRBJ1-3	-
TGCGCCAGCAGTGATCTCAGAAACTACACCTTC	CASSDLRNYTF	-	TRBV10-2	TRBJ1-2	-
TGTGCCAGCAGCTTACTGGGGGTAAACTATGGCTACACCTTC	CASSLLGVNYGYTF	-	TRBV11-2	TRBJ1-2	-
TGTGCCAGCAGCTTGGGCCCTAAGAGCACTGAAGCTTTCTTT	CASSLGPKSTEAFF	-	TRBV7-3	TRBJ1-1	-
TGTGCCAGCAGTTACATCACAGGATCCTACGAGCAGTACTTC	CASSYITGSYEQYF	once	TRBV6-5	TRBJ2-7	-
TGTGCCAGCAGCTCGACAGGGAGGGTAGGCTACACCTTC	CASSSTGRVGYTF	-	TRBV7-3	TRBJ1-2	TRBD1
TGTGCCAGCAGCCCCCTAGGCCCGGGGGTGCAGTTCTTC	CASSPLGPGVQFF	-	TRBV7-9	TRBJ2-1	-
TGTGCCAGCAGTTTATCGGGGACAGCCTACAATGAGCAGTTCTTC	CASSLSGTAYNEQFF	-	TRBV27	TRBJ2-1	TRBD1
TGTGCCAGCAGCTTACAGGGTCGAGGTGGCTACACCTTC	CASSLQGRGGYTF	-	TRBV5-6	TRBJ1-2	-
TGTGCCAGCAGCTGGGGACAGGGGGCCTGGGTGGCGAACACCGGGGAGCTGTTTTTT	CASSWGQGAWVANTGELFF	-	TRBV5-8	TRBJ2-2	TRBD1
TGTGCCAGCAGCTTTAGAGGGGGCGGACGGCCGAATACGCAGTATTTT	CASSFRGGGRPNTQYF	once	TRBV5-4	TRBJ2-3	TRBD1
TGTGCCAGCAGCGTTACTCTGACAGGGGAGTACAATGAGCAGTTCTTC	CASSVTLTGEYNEQFF	few	TRBV9	TRBJ2-1	TRBD1
TGTGCCAGCAGTTTGGAAGCGGGAGGCCAAACCAAAAACATTCAGTACTTC	CASSLEAGGQTKNIQYF	-	TRBV27	TRBJ2-4	TRBD2